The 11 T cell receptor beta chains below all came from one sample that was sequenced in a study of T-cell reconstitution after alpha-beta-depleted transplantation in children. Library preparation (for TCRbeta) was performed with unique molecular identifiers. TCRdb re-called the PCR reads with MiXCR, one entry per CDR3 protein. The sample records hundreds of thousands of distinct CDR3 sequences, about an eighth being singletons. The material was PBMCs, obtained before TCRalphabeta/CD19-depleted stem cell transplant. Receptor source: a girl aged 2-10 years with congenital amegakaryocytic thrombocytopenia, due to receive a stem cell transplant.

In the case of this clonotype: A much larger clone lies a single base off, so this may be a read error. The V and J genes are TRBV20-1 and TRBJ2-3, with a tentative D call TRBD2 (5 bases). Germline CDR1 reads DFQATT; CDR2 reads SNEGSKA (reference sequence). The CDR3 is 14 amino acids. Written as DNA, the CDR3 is TGCAGTGCGAGGAGGCTAGGGCGTACAGATACGCAGTCTTTT. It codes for CSARRLGRTDTQSF.

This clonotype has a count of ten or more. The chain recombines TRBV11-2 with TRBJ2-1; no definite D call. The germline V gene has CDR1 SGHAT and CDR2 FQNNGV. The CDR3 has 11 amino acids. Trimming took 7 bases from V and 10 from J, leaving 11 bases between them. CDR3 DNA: TGTGCCAGCACCCAACTACTCGAGCAGTTCTTC. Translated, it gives CASTQLLEQFF.

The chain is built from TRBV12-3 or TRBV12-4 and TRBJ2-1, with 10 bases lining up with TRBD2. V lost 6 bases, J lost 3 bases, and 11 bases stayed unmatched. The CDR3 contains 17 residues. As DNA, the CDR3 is TGTGCCAGCAGACCTCATAGCGGGAGGCCCCTCTACAATGAGCAGTTCTTC. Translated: CASRPHSGRPLYNEQFF.

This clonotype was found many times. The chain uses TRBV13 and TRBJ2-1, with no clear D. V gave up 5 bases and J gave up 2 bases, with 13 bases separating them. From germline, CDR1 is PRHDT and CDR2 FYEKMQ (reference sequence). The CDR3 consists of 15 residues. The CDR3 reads CASSRFGGAYNEQFF. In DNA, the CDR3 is TGTGCCAGCAGCCGCTTTGGCGGTGCCTACAATGAGCAGTTCTTC.

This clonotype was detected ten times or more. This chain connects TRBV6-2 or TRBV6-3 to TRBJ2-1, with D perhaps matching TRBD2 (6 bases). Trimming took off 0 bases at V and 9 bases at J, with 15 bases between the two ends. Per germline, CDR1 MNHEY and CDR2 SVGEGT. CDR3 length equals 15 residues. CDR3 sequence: CASSYSSAGMSEQFF. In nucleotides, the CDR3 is TGTGCCAGCAGTTACTCTTCCGCGGGAATGTCTGAGCAGTTCTTC.

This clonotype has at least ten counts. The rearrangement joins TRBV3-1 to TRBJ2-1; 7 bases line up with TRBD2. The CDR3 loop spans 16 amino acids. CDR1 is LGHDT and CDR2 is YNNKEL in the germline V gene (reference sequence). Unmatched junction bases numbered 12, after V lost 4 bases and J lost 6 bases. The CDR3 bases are TGTGCCAGCAGCCCCGGAAGGGCGGGAGTGATCAATGAGCAGTTCTTC. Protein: CASSPGRAGVINEQFF.

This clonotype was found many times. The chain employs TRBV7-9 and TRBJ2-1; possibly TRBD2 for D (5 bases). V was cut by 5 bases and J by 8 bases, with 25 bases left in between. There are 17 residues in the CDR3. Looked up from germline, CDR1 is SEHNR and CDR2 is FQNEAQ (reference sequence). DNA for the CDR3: TGTGCCAGCAGCGACACCACACGAGGACGAGCTAGCCATGAGCAGTTCTTC. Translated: CASSDTTRGRASHEQFF.

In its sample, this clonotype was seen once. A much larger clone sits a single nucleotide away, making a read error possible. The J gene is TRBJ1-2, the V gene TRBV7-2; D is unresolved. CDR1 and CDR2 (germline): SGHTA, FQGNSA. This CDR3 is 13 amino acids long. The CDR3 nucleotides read TGTGCCATCAGCTTAAGGTCTAGCTATGGCTACACCTTC. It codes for CAISLRSSYGYTF.

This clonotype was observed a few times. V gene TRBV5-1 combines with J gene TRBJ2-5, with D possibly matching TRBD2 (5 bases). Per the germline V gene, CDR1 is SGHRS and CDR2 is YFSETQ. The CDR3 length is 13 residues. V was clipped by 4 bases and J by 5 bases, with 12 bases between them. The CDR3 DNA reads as TGCGCCAGCAGCGTGAGTAGGGAGGAGACCCAGTACTTC. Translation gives CASSVSREETQYF.

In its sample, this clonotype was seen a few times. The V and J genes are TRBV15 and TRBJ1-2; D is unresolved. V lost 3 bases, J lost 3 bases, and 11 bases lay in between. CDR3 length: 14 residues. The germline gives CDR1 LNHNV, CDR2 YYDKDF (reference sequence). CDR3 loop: CATSSDQTYYGYTF. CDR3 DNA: TGTGCCACCAGCAGCGATCAAACTTACTATGGCTACACCTTC.

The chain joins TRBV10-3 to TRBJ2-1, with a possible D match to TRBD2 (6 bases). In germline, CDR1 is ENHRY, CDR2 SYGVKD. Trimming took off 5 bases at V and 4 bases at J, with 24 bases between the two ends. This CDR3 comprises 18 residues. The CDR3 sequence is CAISFSIGGGPGYNEQFF. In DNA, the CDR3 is TGTGCCATCAGTTTCAGCATTGGAGGAGGGCCGGGATACAATGAGCAGTTCTTC.